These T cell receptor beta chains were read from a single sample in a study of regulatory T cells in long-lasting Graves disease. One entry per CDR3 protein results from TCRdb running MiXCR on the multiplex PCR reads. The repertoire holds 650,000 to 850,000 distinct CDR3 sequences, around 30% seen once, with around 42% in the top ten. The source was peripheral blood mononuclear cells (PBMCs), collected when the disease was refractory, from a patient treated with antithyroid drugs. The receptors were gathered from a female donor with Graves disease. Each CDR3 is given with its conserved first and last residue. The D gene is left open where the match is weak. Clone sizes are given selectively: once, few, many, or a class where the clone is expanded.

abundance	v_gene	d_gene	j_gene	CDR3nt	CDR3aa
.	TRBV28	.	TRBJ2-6	TGTGCCAGCAGGAACGGAGGGGCTGGGGCCAACGTCCTGACTTTC	CASRNGGAGANVLTF
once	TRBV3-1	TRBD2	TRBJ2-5	TGTGCCAGCAGCCTCCCTCCGGGACTAGCGGGAGGGCAGGAGACCCAGTACTTC	CASSLPPGLAGGQETQYF
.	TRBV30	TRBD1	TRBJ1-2	TGTGCCTATACAGGGGGGAAAAATGGCTACACCTTC	CAYTGGKNGYTF
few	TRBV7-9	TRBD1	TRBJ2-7	TGTGCCAGCAGTTGGGCGAGGGACAGGGGGAACCACGAGCAGTACTTC	CASSWARDRGNHEQYF
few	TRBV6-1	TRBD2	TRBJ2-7	TGTGCCAGCGACCTTACGGGAGGAGGTGAGCAGTACTTC	CASDLTGGGEQYF
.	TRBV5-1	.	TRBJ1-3	TGCGCCAGCAGCTTCGGACAGACATCTGGAAACACCATATATTTT	CASSFGQTSGNTIYF
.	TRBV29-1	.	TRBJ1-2	TGCAGCGTTGATGGGAGCTATGGCTACACCTTC	CSVDGSYGYTF
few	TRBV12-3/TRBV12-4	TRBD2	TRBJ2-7	TGTGCCAGCAACTTAGCGGGAGGGCCTTCCGAGCAGTACTTC	CASNLAGGPSEQYF
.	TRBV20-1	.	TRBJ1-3	TGCAGTGCTAGAGCATTTTCAGGGGCCCTCTCTGGAAACACCATATATTTT	CSARAFSGALSGNTIYF
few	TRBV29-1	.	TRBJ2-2	TGCAGCGTTCGGCTTAGGGGAACTAACACCGGGGAGCTGTTTTTT	CSVRLRGTNTGELFF
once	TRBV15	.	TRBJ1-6	TGTGCCACCAGCCTAGAGCTCGGGGTAGGGAATTCACCCCTCCACTTT	CATSLELGVGNSPLHF
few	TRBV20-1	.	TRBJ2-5	TGCAGTGCTAGAGATTCTTGGGGGGCCGTGGGTTCCCAAGAGACCCAGTACTTC	CSARDSWGAVGSQETQYF
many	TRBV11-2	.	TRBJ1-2	TGTGCCAGCAGCTTACGTCCAGGAGTCTATGGCTACACCTTC	CASSLRPGVYGYTF
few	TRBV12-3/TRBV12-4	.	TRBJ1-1	TGTGCCAGCAGTGATTACCGGGAGGCTTTCTTT	CASSDYREAFF
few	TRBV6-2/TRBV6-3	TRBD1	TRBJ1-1	TGTGCCAGCAGTTACTCGAGGAGGCAGGGGGCTGAAGCTTTCTTT	CASSYSRRQGAEAFF
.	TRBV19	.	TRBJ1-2	TGTGCCAGTAGTATAGATCATCGGGGGAACTATGGCTACACCTTC	CASSIDHRGNYGYTF
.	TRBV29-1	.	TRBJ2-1	TGCAGCGTTGATAAGCGGGTGGATGAGCAGTTCTTC	CSVDKRVDEQFF
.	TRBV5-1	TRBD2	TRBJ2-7	TGCGCCAGCAGCCCACTCGGAGCGGGAGGACCTCTTTCCTACGAGCAGTACTTC	CASSPLGAGGPLSYEQYF
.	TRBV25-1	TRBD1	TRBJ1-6	TGTGCCAGCAGTGAGGGTGGGACAGGGGAAAATTCACCCCTCCACTTT	CASSEGGTGENSPLHF
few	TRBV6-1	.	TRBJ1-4	TGTGCCAGCAGTCCTAAGGGGGGGCGCCTAGAAAAACTGTTTTTT	CASSPKGGRLEKLFF
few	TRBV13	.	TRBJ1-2	TGTGCCAGCAGCCAAAACCGGGGGGGGCCGAGCGGCTACACCTTC	CASSQNRGGPSGYTF
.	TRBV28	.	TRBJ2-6	TGTGCCAGCAGTTGGGGGACAAAGGCCCGGGGATCTGGGGCCAACGTCCTGACTTTC	CASSWGTKARGSGANVLTF
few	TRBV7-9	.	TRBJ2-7	TGTGCCAGCAGCTGGCTCGGGACCGGGGAGCAGTACTTC	CASSWLGTGEQYF
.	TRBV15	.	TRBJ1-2	TGTGCCACCAGCAAAGGAGCCCGCAGGTTGGGGGGCTACACCTTC	CATSKGARRLGGYTF
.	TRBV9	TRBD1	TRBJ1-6	TGTGCCAGCAGCGTAACCGGGACAGATTATTCACCCCTCCACTTT	CASSVTGTDYSPLHF
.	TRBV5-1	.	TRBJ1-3	TGCGCCAGTGCACGTTCTCCCTTGGGTTCATCCCCGCACACCATATATTTT	CASARSPLGSSPHTIYF
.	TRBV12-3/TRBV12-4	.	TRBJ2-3	TGTGCCACCACTGAGGGCCCTACCTCAGATACGCAGTATTTT	CATTEGPTSDTQYF
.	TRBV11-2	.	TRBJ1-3	TGTGCCAGCAGCCCTCCTCGGGACACTGGAAACACCATATATTTT	CASSPPRDTGNTIYF
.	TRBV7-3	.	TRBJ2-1	TGTGCCAGCAGCCAGGGGGGGGATGAGCAGTTCTTC	CASSQGGDEQFF
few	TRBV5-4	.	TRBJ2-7	TGTGCCCACAGAAACCAGGGAGCCCACGACGAGCAGTACTTC	CAHRNQGAHDEQYF